Listed here is a single T cell receptor (beta chain). Its antigen is not yet known. Base-call qualities are not available, and no considerably larger clone is one nucleotide away. This specimen comes from a study of control samples from healthy donors and cancer patients (dated by TCRdb to 2019 to 2021). Library creation used the immunoSEQ multiplex PCR assay. Imported from immuneACCESS, the table was reduced by TCRdb to in-frame sequences with V and J called. These copies leave out some clones; in studies compared against another copy, an unresolved V gene accounts for under half, and the cause of the remainder is not known. In all, the sample holds around 58,000 clones, and around 95% of those were seen once. About 1% of the sample rests with the top ten. The CDR3 contains 15 residues, cysteine and phenylalanine counted. Of the read, only the CDR3 DNA is kept; its 45 bases are in frame from base 1. V loses 0 bases of germline sequence and J loses 8 bases, and the interval between the two ends is 13 bases. The germline V gene sets CDR1 to MGHRA and CDR2 to YSYEKL.

The clonotype was recovered from a woman in her late teens or twenties in good health. Sequenced sample: blood. The chain is assembled from TRBV4-1 and TRBJ1-4; confidence is insufficient to name the D gene. The nucleotide sequence reads as follows: TGCGCCAGCAGCCAAGAACTGCCGCCCAGGGAAAAACTGTTTTTT. Protein translation: CASSQELPPREKLFF.